Below are 7 T cell receptor beta chains sequenced from a single sample in a study of response to subunit inactivated influenza vaccine. From the RT-PCR reads, TCRdb called clonotypes with MiXCR, one entry per CDR3 protein. The profile shows hundreds of thousands of distinct CDR3 sequences, 25% of them singletons. The material was CD4+ T cells sorted from PBMCs, obtained roughly 5 days after vaccination. These receptors came from a man aged 50 to 60 who received an inactivated influenza vaccine.

This clonotype has a handful of counts. The CDR3 is CASSLSQGLAGLTQYF. In DNA, the CDR3 is TGTGCCAGCAGCTTATCTCAAGGACTAGCGGGGTTGACCCAGTACTTC. J is TRBJ2-5 and V is TRBV11-2, with TRBD2 matching 12 bases. V lost 2 bases to trimming and J lost 7 bases; unmatched junction nucleotides: 8. There are 16 residues in the CDR3. Germline assignment: CDR1 SGHAT and CDR2 FQNNGV.

V and J are TRBV20-1 and TRBJ2-3; 7 positions agree with TRBD1. V shed 3 bases, J shed 4 bases, and the junction held 7 bases outside the gene matches. In germline, CDR1 is DFQATT, CDR2 SNEGSKA (reference sequence). CDR3 length: 14 amino acids. CDR3 DNA sequence: TGCAGTGCTAGGCCAGGGGGTGGCGCAGATACGCAGTATTTT. Translated: CSARPGGGADTQYF.

This clonotype was seen more than once but under ten times. The V call is TRBV12-3 or TRBV12-4, the J call TRBJ1-2, with D hard to call. The CDR3 contains 12 residues. V shed 4 bases and J shed 2 bases, with 5 bases lying between them. The chain's CDR3 is CASSSENYGYTF. The CDR3 DNA sequence: TGTGCCAGCAGTTCTGAGAACTATGGCTACACCTTC.

In this sample, this clonotype turned up a few times. The V gene is TRBV6-1, the J gene TRBJ1-6, with D possibly TRBD1 on 6 matching bases. The CDR3 totals 14 residues. CDR1 is MNHNS, CDR2 SASEGT, per germline. V shed 7 bases and J shed 5 bases, with 12 bases lying between them. The CDR3 coding sequence is TGTGCCAGCACTCCAGGGGCCAATAATTCACCCCTCCACTTT. Amino acid sequence: CASTPGANNSPLHF.

CDR3 sequence (DNA): TGTGCCAGCAGCCAAGTGCAGTCCACAGATACGCAGTATTTT. Amino acid sequence: CASSQVQSTDTQYF. The rearrangement links TRBV3-1 to TRBJ2-3; D unclear. V was clipped by 1 base and J by 2 bases, with 7 bases between them. The CDR3 extends over 14 amino acids. Germline V gene data show CDR1 as LGHDT and CDR2 as YNNKEL (reference sequence).

Only a few counts were recorded for this clonotype. The chain employs TRBV12-3 or TRBV12-4 and TRBJ2-2, with 9 bases lining up with TRBD2. Losses at the gene ends were 0 bases for V and 7 bases for J; bases not matched to a gene: 6. CDR3 length: 16 amino acids. As DNA, the CDR3 is TGTGCCAGCAGTTTAGCTTCTAGCGGGAAATTCGGGGAGCTGTTTTTT. Its protein is CASSLASSGKFGELFF.

This clonotype has only a few counts. This chain joins TRBV12-3 or TRBV12-4 and TRBJ2-1, with 8 bases identical to TRBD1. This CDR3 comprises 15 residues. V was clipped by 6 bases and J by 5 bases; unmatched bases: 9. In DNA form, the CDR3 reads TGTGCCAGCAGCCGACAGGGGCCGGTAAACAATGAGCAGTTCTTC. Protein sequence: CASSRQGPVNNEQFF.